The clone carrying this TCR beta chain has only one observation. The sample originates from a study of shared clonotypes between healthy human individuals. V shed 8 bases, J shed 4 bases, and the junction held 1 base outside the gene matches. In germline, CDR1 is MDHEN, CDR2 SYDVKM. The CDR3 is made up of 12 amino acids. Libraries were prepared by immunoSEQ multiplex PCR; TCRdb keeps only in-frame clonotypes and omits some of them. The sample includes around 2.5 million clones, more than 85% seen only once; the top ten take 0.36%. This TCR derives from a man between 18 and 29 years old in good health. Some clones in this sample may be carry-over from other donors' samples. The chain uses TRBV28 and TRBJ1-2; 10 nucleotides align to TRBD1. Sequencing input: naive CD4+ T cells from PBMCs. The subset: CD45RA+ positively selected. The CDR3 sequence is CASGTGAYGYTF. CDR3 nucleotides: TGTGCCAGCGGGACAGGGGCCTATGGCTACACCTTC.